Given below is one TCR beta chain in context. Nashville, Tennessee was home to all donors, each a Caucasian adult. The sample comes from a study of shared clonotypes between healthy human individuals. About the research overall: CD4 naive and CD4 memory each took three plates per donor, while CD8 naive took two and CD8 memory one.

This CDR3 region has 15 residues. Germline values: CDR1 SGHAT, CDR2 FQNNGV. The V end lost 4 bases, the J end lost 11 bases, and 23 bases lay between the germline ends. Assay execution took place at the deep level. About 33,000 T cell genomes (about 0.2 ug DNA) went into each sorted-subset replicate. Sequenced by immunoSEQ multiplex PCR; TCRdb stores in-frame clones only, minus some. The sample includes 650,000 to 800,000 clones, just under 75% of them seen just once. The source of this sequence is a woman aged 25 to 39 in good health. The material sequenced was memory CD4+ T cells sorted from blood. Sample subset: CD45RA-negative fraction. The chain is built from TRBV11-2 and TRBJ1-1; TRBD1 might be the D (5 bases). DNA of the CDR3: TGTGCCAGCAGCTCGGCCGGGGGGGGGACGAAGAGGGCTTTCTTT. Protein product: CASSSAGGGTKRAFF.